These T cell receptor beta chains were read from a single sample in a study of cytomegalovirus exposure and HLA in healthy donors. Assay: immunoSEQ multiplex PCR; the TCRdb copy retains only in-frame clones and omits some. The table lists 200,000 to 250,000 clones, over 80% of them singletons. Sequenced input: PBMCs. These receptors were taken from a woman in her late teens or twenties in good health and CMV-seronegative. CDR3s leave out the opening cysteine and the closing phenylalanine or tryptophan. Each record gives: J gene, V gene, CDR3 length, CDR3 protein.

>TRBJ1-1|TRBV9|10
ASSEGANEAF
>TRBJ2-2|TRBV11-2|13
ASSFTSVNTGELF
>TRBJ2-3|TRBV7-9|13
ASSPRDRVTDTQY
>TRBJ1-5|TRBV28|11
ASSLSPYQPQH
>TRBJ2-1|TRBV28|13
ASSLTGLATNEQF
>TRBJ1-4|TRBV2|12
ASREGPDNEKLF
>TRBJ2-1|TRBV5-1|12
ASSRDPSYNEQF
>TRBJ2-3|TRBV27|16
ASNFSPRTGSSTDTQY
>TRBJ1-5|TRBV30|11
AWSVPGAQPQH
>TRBJ2-1|TRBV6-1|11
ASKRATYNEQF
>TRBJ2-3|TRBV5-1|14
ASSLGSDTSTDTQY
>TRBJ2-7|TRBV20-1|9
SAPDGYEQY
>TRBJ1-1|TRBV5-6|13
ASSLAGHRNTEAF
>TRBJ1-3|TRBV7-9|15
ASSPLGGASSGNTIY
>TRBJ2-1|TRBV15|13
ATSSTRGAGNEQF
>TRBJ1-2|TRBV2|12
ASSESGGMYGYT
>TRBJ2-3|TRBV30|11
AWSGDRTDTQY
>TRBJ2-7|TRBV27|11
ASSMDRTREQY
>TRBJ2-7|TRBV28|11
ASSTGATNEQY
>TRBJ1-4|TRBV5-4|13
ASSRNTATNEKLF
>TRBJ1-2|TRBV28|11
ASSIQGNYGYT
>TRBJ2-1|TRBV2|12
ASSEDLGEDGQF
>TRBJ2-7|TRBV18|11
ASSPTEGIEQY
>TRBJ2-5|TRBV29-1|10
SAGGVRETQY
>TRBJ1-5|TRBV4-1|13
ASSQVSADNQPQH
>TRBJ1-1|TRBV2|9
ASLRDTEAF
>TRBJ1-4|TRBV7-7|13
ASSRDRSTNEKLF
>TRBJ2-7|TRBV2|10
ASSLSSYEQY
>TRBJ1-1|TRBV5-4|12
ASSLGDRNTEAF
>TRBJ2-7|TRBV2|12
ASIYRAGPYEQY
>TRBJ2-1|TRBV9|15
ASSVVSAGGPGNEQF
>TRBJ2-4|TRBV2|13
ASTNTRGGENIQY
>TRBJ1-2|TRBV28|15
ASSLPRAGTAHYGYT
>TRBJ1-6|TRBV6-5|13
ASSKEGRVRSPLH
>TRBJ1-4|TRBV6-6|13
ASSYEGRPNEKLF
>TRBJ1-2|TRBV28|12
ASSGDRGPWGYT
>TRBJ1-1|TRBV5-1|13
ASSPDSNSNTEAF
>TRBJ2-7|TRBV27|12
ASSLSKARGEQY
>TRBJ1-3|TRBV6-5|11
ASSESSGNTIY
>TRBJ2-5|TRBV5-4|12
ASTGTSGEETQY
>TRBJ2-2|TRBV5-1|13
ASSEGGRGTGELF
>TRBJ2-1|TRBV13|14
ASSASGLAKRNEQF
>TRBJ2-5|TRBV6-5|11
ASSRRNQETQY
>TRBJ2-1|TRBV29-1|12
SVSPTGRANEQF
>TRBJ2-7|TRBV5-1|13
ASSLGAGINYEQY
>TRBJ2-6|TRBV9|13
ASSVTGSGANVLT
>TRBJ1-5|TRBV7-6|14
ASSLTTGIQNQPQH
>TRBJ2-7|TRBV11-2|13
ASSNRDSRAYEQY
>TRBJ2-2|TRBV2|11
ASSGGDTGELF
>TRBJ2-2|TRBV6-1|13
ASKGRQGITGELF
>TRBJ1-6|TRBV9|13
ASSVEGAVNSPLH
>TRBJ1-5|TRBV5-1|12
ASSPRGPNQPQH
>TRBJ1-5|TRBV6-6|13
ASSQGQGGNQPQH
>TRBJ2-3|TRBV9|13
ASSVTSGITDTQY
>TRBJ1-5|TRBV7-8|13
ASSLDGGAGQPQH
>TRBJ1-2|TRBV9|12
ASSAGTPFYGYT
>TRBJ2-5|TRBV28|11
ASSRQGYETQY
>TRBJ1-4|TRBV5-1|12
ASSVGQGDEKLF